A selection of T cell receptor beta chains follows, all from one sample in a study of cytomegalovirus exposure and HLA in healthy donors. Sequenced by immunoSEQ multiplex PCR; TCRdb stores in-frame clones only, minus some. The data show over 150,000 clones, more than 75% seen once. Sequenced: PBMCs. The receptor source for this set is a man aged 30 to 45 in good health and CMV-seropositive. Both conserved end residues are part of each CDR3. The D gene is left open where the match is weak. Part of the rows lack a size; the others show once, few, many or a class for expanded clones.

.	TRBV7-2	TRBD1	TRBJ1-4	TGTGCCAGCAGCTACCGGACAGGAAAAAATGAAAAACTGTTTTTT	CASSYRTGKNEKLFF
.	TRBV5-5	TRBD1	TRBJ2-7	TGTGCCAGCAGCTTGTATACAAACAGGGGGCTTCCCTACGAGCAGTACTTC	CASSLYTNRGLPYEQYF
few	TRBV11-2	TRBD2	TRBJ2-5	TGTGCCAGCAGCTCAATGGGACTAGCGCGAGAGACCCAGTACTTC	CASSSMGLARETQYF
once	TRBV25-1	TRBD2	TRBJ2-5	TGTGCCAGCAGTCCCCCCGGGGGGAGAGGGGAGACCCAGTACTTC	CASSPPGGRGETQYF
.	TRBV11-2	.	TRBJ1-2	TGTGCCAGCAGCGTGGAGGCCGGACAGAACTATGGCTACACCTTC	CASSVEAGQNYGYTF
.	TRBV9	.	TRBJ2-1	TGTGCCAGCAGCCCGGATCACGGCGGGCAGTTCTTC	CASSPDHGGQFF
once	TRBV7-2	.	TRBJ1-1	TGTGCCAGCAGCCGACCGGGTTCTGAAGCTTTCTTT	CASSRPGSEAFF
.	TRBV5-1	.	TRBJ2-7	TGCGCCAGCAGCTTCAGAGCGGGTCCTTCCTACGAGCAGTACTTC	CASSFRAGPSYEQYF
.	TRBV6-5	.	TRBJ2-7	TGTGCCAGCAGTCAGGAGGGCTACGAGCAGTACTTC	CASSQEGYEQYF
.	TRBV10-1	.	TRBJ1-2	TGCGCCAGCAGTGAGATCAGACAGGAGCGCATATTGTGGGGCTACACCTTC	CASSEIRQERILWGYTF
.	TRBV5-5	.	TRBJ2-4	TGTGCCAGCAGCTTGGCAGTAGGGGATCTAGCCAAAAACATTCAGTACTTC	CASSLAVGDLAKNIQYF
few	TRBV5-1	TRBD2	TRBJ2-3	TGCGCCAGCAGCTTGCCTAGCGGGACTAGCACAGATACGCAGTATTTT	CASSLPSGTSTDTQYF
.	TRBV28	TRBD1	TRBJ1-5	TGTGCCAGCAGTTTACCCTACAGGGGATCACGCAATCAGCCCCAGCATTTT	CASSLPYRGSRNQPQHF
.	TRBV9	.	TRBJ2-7	TGTGCCAGCAGCGTAGATGGTAGTTACGAGCAGTACTTC	CASSVDGSYEQYF
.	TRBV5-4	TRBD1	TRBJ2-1	TGTGCCAGCAGCCGGACAGGGTTTGATGACAATGAGCAGTTCTTC	CASSRTGFDDNEQFF
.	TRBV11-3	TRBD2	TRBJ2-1	TGTGCCAGCAGCTTAGAGGCGGGAGACGGGGGTGAGCAGTTCTTC	CASSLEAGDGGEQFF